This TCR beta chain was found in a study of T cells after yellow fever vaccination. Comments on this clonotype: Possible read error: a much larger clone is one base away.

TCRdb used MiXCR to reprocess the 5' RACE reads, holding one entry per CDR3 protein. The sample shows roughly 240,000 distinct CDR3 sequences, approximately 6.7% of them seen only once. The material sequenced was CD4+ T cells sorted from PBMCs, taken on the day of the yellow fever booster vaccination. The receptor's source is a man aged 30-40 years who received the YFV17D yellow fever vaccine.

CDR3 sequence (DNA): TGTGCCAGCAGTTTCCCAGAGGGCCGACAGCCCCAGCATTTT. Protein sequence: CASSFPEGRQPQHF. The chain couples TRBV6-5 to TRBJ1-5; no firm D call. Trimming took off 4 bases at V and 7 bases at J, with 14 bases between the two ends. This CDR3 spans 14 amino acids. Germline-derived CDR1 and CDR2 are MNHEY and SVGAGI.